This is a list of T cell receptor beta chains from one sample in a study of tumor-infiltrating lymphocytes in primary liver carcinoma. MiXCR, applied by TCRdb to the multiplex PCR reads, yields one record per CDR3 protein. This table holds about 20,000 distinct CDR3 sequences, approximately 79% found once. The sequencing input was liver tumor tissue from sampling region 1. These receptor sequences come from a middle-aged man with primary liver carcinoma and hepatitis B virus infection. Both conserved end residues are part of each CDR3. Fields, in order: D gene, J gene, V gene, clone size, CDR3 DNA, CDR3 protein. A D gene is named only where the DNA matches it firmly. Not all rows give a size; the values are once, few, many and, for expanded clones, a class.

>TRBD2|TRBJ2-5|TRBV29-1|-
TGCATCGTCGATAGCGGGACTAGCGGGAGTATTGGGACCCAGTACTTC
CIVDSGTSGSIGTQYF
>-|TRBJ1-4|TRBV10-2|-
TGCACCAGCTCGACACGGTGGGAGGAAAAACTGTTTTTT
CTSSTRWEEKLFF
>-|TRBJ2-7|TRBV6-6|medium-sized
TGTGCCAGCAGGCCCGCTATTTCCGGGATCTACGAGCAGTACTTC
CASRPAISGIYEQYF
>-|TRBJ2-3|TRBV5-1|many
TGCGCCAGCAGCCCCGTTGGCACAGATACGCAGTATTTT
CASSPVGTDTQYF
>-|TRBJ2-3|TRBV2|many
TGTGCCAGCAGAACCGTGGGGGACGGATTCACAGATACGCAGTATTTT
CASRTVGDGFTDTQYF
>TRBD1|TRBJ1-2|TRBV4-1|-
TGCGCCAGCAGCCAAGGGGACAGAAACGATGGCTACACTTTC
CASSQGDRNDGYTF
>TRBD2|TRBJ2-7|TRBV7-9|-
TGTGCCAGCAGTCGGACTAGCGGGTACTACGAGCAGTACTTC
CASSRTSGYYEQYF
>-|TRBJ2-1|TRBV14|few
TGTGCCAACATCCAAGGGCCATTCAATGAGCAATTCTTC
CANIQGPFNEQFF
>-|TRBJ1-2|TRBV6-1|-
TGTGCCAGCGCTGGAGGTGTCGGCAGACCTGACTATGGCTACACCTTC
CASAGGVGRPDYGYTF
>-|TRBJ2-1|TRBV5-4|medium-sized
TGTGCCAGCAGCTCCTCCGGGCTCTCCAATGAGCAGTTCTTC
CASSSSGLSNEQFF